The rows below give T cell receptor beta chains drawn from one sample of a study of human T cells and chemical hapten exposure. MiXCR was run by TCRdb on the RACE reads, yielding one entry per CDR3 protein. The table shows about 130,000 distinct CDR3 sequences, with 8.5% to 9.5% occurring only once. Material: whole blood. These receptors all come from a male donor in good health. Some clones in this sample may be carry-over from other donors' samples. CDR3s include the opening cysteine and the closing phenylalanine or tryptophan. D genes are given only for firm matches. Clone size is given for some rows only: seen once, a few or many times, or a class if the clone is expanded.

v_call	j_call	d_call	clone_size	cdr3_nt	cdr3_aa
TRBV6-6	TRBJ2-5	TRBD2	few	TGTGCCAGCAGTTACCCCTGGGCTAGCGGGGGGCCGGGTGAGACCCAGTACTTC	CASSYPWASGGPGETQYF
TRBV6-2/TRBV6-3	TRBJ1-1	.	few	TGTGCCAGCAGCTTTTCGATCCAGATGAACACTGAAGCTTTCTTT	CASSFSIQMNTEAFF
TRBV11-2	TRBJ2-7	.	.	TGTGCCAGCAGCCCGGGGGTGGGGCGTGGCGAGCAGTACTTC	CASSPGVGRGEQYF
TRBV6-5	TRBJ2-3	.	.	TGTGCCAGCAGTTACTCTAAGTTCGATACGCAGTATTTT	CASSYSKFDTQYF
TRBV9	TRBJ2-3	.	few	TGTGCCAGCAGCGCATACTTCCAGAGAGATACGCAGTATTTT	CASSAYFQRDTQYF
TRBV11-1	TRBJ2-1	TRBD2	many	TGTGCCAGCAGCTTGTTTGGCGGACTAGCGGGAGGGGATGAGCAGTTCTTC	CASSLFGGLAGGDEQFF
TRBV20-1	TRBJ2-5	TRBD2	.	TGCAGTGCTAGAGACCTAGCGGGGGACCAAGAGACCCAGTACTTC	CSARDLAGDQETQYF
TRBV9	TRBJ2-2	.	many	TGTGCCAGCAGCGTAGTAGGGGCTAACACCGGGGAGCTGTTTTTT	CASSVVGANTGELFF
TRBV7-6	TRBJ2-5	.	many	TGTGCCAGCAGCTCCCCGCAGGGTGGCTATTCAAAAGAGACCCAGTACTTC	CASSSPQGGYSKETQYF
TRBV5-4	TRBJ1-2	TRBD1	.	TGTGCCAGCAGCACCGGGACAGTTAACTATGGCTACACCTTC	CASSTGTVNYGYTF
TRBV20-1	TRBJ1-1	.	.	TGCAGTGCTAGAGGGTCTCAAACGGACACTGAAGCTTTGTTT	CSARGSQTDTEALF
TRBV27	TRBJ2-1	.	many	TGTGCCAGCAGTTTAACTTGGGATGAGCAGTTCTTC	CASSLTWDEQFF
TRBV4-2	TRBJ1-2	.	few	TGTGCCAGCAGCCAAGATGGTGGGGGAGCTAACTATGGCTACACCTTC	CASSQDGGGANYGYTF
TRBV12-3/TRBV12-4	TRBJ1-2	.	many	TGTGCCAGCAGATCCCACAGGGATCCCTATGGCTACACCTTC	CASRSHRDPYGYTF
TRBV9	TRBJ2-1	TRBD2	few	TGTGCCAGCAGCTCCAGACTAGCGGGGGGGCAGAGGGATGAGCAGTTCTTC	CASSSRLAGGQRDEQFF
TRBV4-3	TRBJ2-1	.	few	TGCGCCAGCGGACTGGCTGGGGGCGCCTACAATGAGCAGTTCTTC	CASGLAGGAYNEQFF
TRBV20-1	TRBJ2-3	TRBD1	many	TGCAGTGCTAGTGTTCCGACAGGGACAGATACGCAGTATTTT	CSASVPTGTDTQYF
TRBV7-9	TRBJ1-4	.	.	TGTGCCAGCAGCGGACGCGGCAGGGGTGCAACTAATGAAAAACTGTTTTTT	CASSGRGRGATNEKLFF
TRBV7-9	TRBJ2-3	TRBD2	.	TGTGCCAGCAGCCCCCGGGGGGGCTTCACAGATACGCAGTATTTT	CASSPRGGFTDTQYF
TRBV6-5	TRBJ2-3	.	.	TGTGCCAGCAGTTCCCTGGGGACCACAGATACGCAGTATTTT	CASSSLGTTDTQYF
TRBV12-3/TRBV12-4	TRBJ1-5	.	many	TGTGCCAGCAGCGACAGACTCATGAATCAGCCCCAGCATTTT	CASSDRLMNQPQHF